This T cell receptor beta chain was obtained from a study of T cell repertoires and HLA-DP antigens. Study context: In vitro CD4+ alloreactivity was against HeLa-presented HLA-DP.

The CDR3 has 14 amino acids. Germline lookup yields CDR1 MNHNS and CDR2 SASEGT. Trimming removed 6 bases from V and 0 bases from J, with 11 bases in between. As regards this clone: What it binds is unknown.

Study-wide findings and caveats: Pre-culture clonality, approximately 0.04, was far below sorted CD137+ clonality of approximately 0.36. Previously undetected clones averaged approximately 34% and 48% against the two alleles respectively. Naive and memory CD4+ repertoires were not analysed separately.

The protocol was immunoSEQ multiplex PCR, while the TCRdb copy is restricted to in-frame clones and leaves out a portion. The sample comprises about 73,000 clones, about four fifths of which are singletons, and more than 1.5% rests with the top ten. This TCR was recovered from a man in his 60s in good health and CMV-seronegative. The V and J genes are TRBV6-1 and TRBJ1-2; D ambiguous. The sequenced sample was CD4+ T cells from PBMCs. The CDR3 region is CASRAGGSNYGYTF. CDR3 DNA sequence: TGTGCCAGCAGGGCCGGCGGCTCTAACTATGGCTACACCTTC.